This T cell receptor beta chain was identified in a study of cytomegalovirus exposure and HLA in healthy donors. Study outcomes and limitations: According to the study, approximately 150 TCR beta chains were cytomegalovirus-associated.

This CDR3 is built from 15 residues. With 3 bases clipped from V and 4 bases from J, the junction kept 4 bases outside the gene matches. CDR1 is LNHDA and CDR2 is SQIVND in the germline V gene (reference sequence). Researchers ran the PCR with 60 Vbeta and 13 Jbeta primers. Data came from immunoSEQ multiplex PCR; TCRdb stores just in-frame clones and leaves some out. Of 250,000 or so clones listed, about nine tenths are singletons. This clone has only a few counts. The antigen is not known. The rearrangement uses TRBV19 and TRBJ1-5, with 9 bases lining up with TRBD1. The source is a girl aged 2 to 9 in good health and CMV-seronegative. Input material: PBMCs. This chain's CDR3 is CASSIEGTGNQPQHF. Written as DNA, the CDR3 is TGTGCCAGTAGTATCGAGGGGACAGGGAATCAGCCCCAGCATTTT.